The rows below give T cell receptor beta chains drawn from one sample of a study of blood T cell repertoires in COVID-19. Only in-frame clones appear in the TCRdb table, and some are missing; sequencing was by immunoSEQ multiplex PCR. The repertoire holds under 85,000 clones, about 86% seen once, with 30% to 45% in the top ten. Sequencing used peripheral blood. The receptors come from a man older than 75 with active or convalescent COVID-19. Each CDR3 is given with its conserved first and last residue. The D gene is left open where the match is weak. Expanded clones are given a class, and other clones once, few, many or no size at all.

j_call cdr3_length d_call v_call clone_size cdr3_aa cdr3_nt
TRBJ1-2 10 NA TRBV19 NA CASSHYGYTF TGTGCCAGTAGTCATTATGGCTACACCTTC
TRBJ1-2 14 NA TRBV7-2 NA CASSLGGGGFGYTF TGTGCCAGCAGCTTAGGTGGTGGGGGCTTTGGCTACACCTTC
TRBJ2-7 14 TRBD1 TRBV7-9 NA CASSYSDRAYEQYF TGTGCCAGCAGCTACTCCGACAGGGCCTACGAGCAGTACTTC
TRBJ1-3 15 NA TRBV5-1 NA CASSLDGGSGNTIYF TGCGCCAGCAGCTTGGACGGAGGCTCTGGAAACACCATATATTTT
TRBJ2-7 15 NA TRBV21-1 NA CASSKGAFITYEQYF TGTGCCAGCAGCAAAGGGGCATTCATCACCTACGAGCAGTACTTC
TRBJ2-3 14 NA TRBV5-1 NA CASSTGDSTDTQYF TGCGCCAGCAGCACGGGGGACAGCACAGATACGCAGTATTTT
TRBJ2-7 16 TRBD2 TRBV6-2/TRBV6-3 NA CASSSGTSVIDYEQYF TGTGCCAGCAGTTCGGGGACTAGCGTTATTGACTACGAGCAGTACTTC
TRBJ1-2 12 TRBD1 TRBV30 NA CACMTGSYGYTF TGTGCCTGCATGACAGGGTCCTATGGCTACACCTTC
TRBJ2-1 14 TRBD2 TRBV29-1 NA CSFGGGSSYNEQFF TGCAGCTTCGGTGGCGGGAGCTCCTACAATGAGCAGTTCTTC
TRBJ1-2 15 NA TRBV30 few CAWSVGGAGNYGYTF TGTGCCTGGAGTGTAGGAGGGGCAGGGAACTATGGCTACACCTTC
TRBJ2-1 13 NA TRBV7-8 NA CASSTQEHNEQFF TGTGCCAGCAGCACACAGGAGCACAATGAGCAGTTCTTC
TRBJ1-4 17 TRBD1 TRBV3-1/TRBV3-2 NA CASSRSDRQTTNEKLFF TGTGCCAGCAGCCGCTCGGACAGGCAGACAACTAATGAAAAACTGTTTTTT
TRBJ2-3 15 NA TRBV30 NA CAWSDGVSRADTQYF TGTGCCTGGAGCGATGGAGTCTCGCGGGCAGATACGCAGTATTTT
TRBJ2-7 15 NA TRBV14 NA CASSQGGRLTWEQYF TGTGCCAGCAGCCAAGGTGGGAGACTTACCTGGGAGCAGTACTTC
TRBJ1-2 16 TRBD1 TRBV7-6 once CASSPGTGGAGGGYTF TGTGCCAGCAGCCCCGGGACAGGGGGCGCAGGAGGGGGCTACACCTTC
TRBJ2-7 15 NA TRBV7-2 few CASSLSPGLTYEQYF TGTGCCAGCAGCTTATCGCCAGGACTAACCTACGAGCAGTACTTC
TRBJ1-5 15 NA TRBV19 NA CASLRVEGSNQPQHF TGTGCCAGTCTCCGTGTGGAGGGGAGCAATCAGCCCCAGCATTTT